The 9 T cell receptor beta chains reported below all come from one sample, sequenced in a study of blood T cells in healthy people across ages. Primers used in a second PCR of roughly 6 to 12 cycles were a sample-barcoded 5' primer and a J-beta primer mix. Each CDR3 protein is one row after TCRdb ran MiXCR on the 5' RACE reads. The profile shows around 990,000 distinct CDR3 sequences, 20% to 25% of them singletons. This sample also belongs to another study, concerning T cells of mothers and their children.

Sequencing was performed on blood. The receptors stem from a girl aged 2 to 9 in good health.

V and J are TRBV18 and TRBJ2-1; a possible D gene is TRBD2 (5 bases). The DNA end lines up better with TRBJ2-7; the J call may be wrong. In germline, CDR1 is KGHSH, CDR2 LQKENI. The CDR3 is 12 amino acids. Written as DNA, the CDR3 is TGTGCCAGCTCACCAGTTACGGGGGAGCAGTACTTC. Translated, it gives CASSPVTGEQYF.

The gene calls are TRBV4-3 and TRBJ2-1; TRBD2 matches 9 bases. Near its end, the DNA agrees better with TRBJ2-7, so the J call may be wrong. The germline CDR1 and CDR2 sequences are LGHNA and YSLEER. The CDR3 length is 17 residues. CDR3 loop: CASSQGSQAGGRYEQYF. The CDR3 DNA reads as TGCGCCAGCAGCCAAGGCTCTCAAGCGGGGGGTAGATACGAGCAGTACTTC.

This clonotype was recorded at least ten times. One junction end disagrees with the germline gene, perhaps due to a read error. The CDR3 coding sequence is TGTGCCAGCAGCCTGGCCGGGAGCACTGAAGCTTTCTTT. This gives the protein CASSLAGSTEAFF. J is TRBJ1-1 and V is TRBV5-1; D remains unclear. The CDR3 has 13 amino acids. The V gene's germline CDR1 is SGHRS and CDR2 YFSETQ.

The chain is built from TRBV4-3 and TRBJ1-3; D perhaps matches TRBD1 (5 bases). The CDR3 sequence is 15 residues long. The germline V gene encodes CDR1 LGHNA and CDR2 YSLEER. Trimming took 0 bases from V and 3 from J, leaving 9 bases between them. The CDR3 reads CASSQDTGDGNTIYF. The CDR3, as DNA: TGCGCCAGCAGCCAAGATACGGGGGATGGAAACACCATATATTTT.

The table lists this clonotype with a few counts. The chain joins TRBV14 to TRBJ2-1; no reliable D call. CDR3 length equals 14 residues. V lost 8 bases to trimming and J lost 12 bases, with 23 bases between them. Germline V gene data show CDR1 as SGHDN and CDR2 as FVKESK. CDR3 residues: CASARLNLTNRQFF. The CDR3 DNA is TGTGCCAGCGCCCGCTTAAACCTTACAAATAGGCAGTTCTTC.

Of note for this clonotype: One junction end disagrees with the germline gene, perhaps due to a read error. The genes are TRBV29-1 and TRBJ1-3, with 8 bases fitting TRBD1. The CDR3 spans 14 residues. The germline V gene encodes CDR1 SQVTM and CDR2 ANQGSEA. CDR3 protein: CSAKTGVAGSTIYF. The CDR3 bases are TGCAGCGCTAAGACAGGGGTAGCTGGAAGCACCATATATTTT.

The chain is built from TRBV7-3 and TRBJ2-7; 9 bases map to TRBD1. V trimming: 3 bases; J trimming: 6 bases; junction bases outside the gene matches: 3. The CDR3 loop spans 13 amino acids. Germline CDR1 and CDR2: SGHTA and FQGTGA. This chain's CDR3 is CASSFGTGREQYF. For the CDR3, the DNA is TGTGCCAGCAGCTTCGGGACAGGGCGCGAGCAGTACTTC.

This chain links TRBV20-1 with TRBJ1-6; D is unclear. This CDR3 is 14 amino acids long. Trimming removed 0 bases from V and 13 bases from J, with 16 bases in between. Germline V gives CDR1 DFQATT, CDR2 SNEGSKA (reference sequence). CDR3 in amino acids: CSARDLTNSFPLHF. The CDR3 nucleotides are TGCAGTGCTAGAGACCTGACAAATTCCTTCCCCCTCCACTTT.

This clonotype was detected a few times. The chain links TRBV5-1 to TRBJ2-2; either TRBD1 or TRBD2 may supply D (6 bases each). The germline CDR1 and CDR2 sequences are SGHRS and YFSETQ. The CDR3 has 14 amino acids. With 0 bases removed from V and 4 bases from J, the gap between germline ends came to 7 bases. CDR3 in amino acids: CASSLAGATGELFF. In DNA form, the CDR3 reads TGCGCCAGCAGCTTGGCGGGGGCCACCGGGGAGCTGTTTTTT.